One sample yielded the 14 T cell receptor beta chains listed below, sequenced in a study of T cell responses to AZD1222 COVID-19 vaccine. Sequenced by immunoSEQ multiplex PCR; TCRdb stores in-frame clones only, minus some. The sample includes about 180,000 clones, less than 90% of them seen just once. This material consisted of peripheral blood, taken on day 0 of AZD1222 vaccination. The receptors were gathered from an adult in good health.

CDR3 residues: CASSSQTSGLYNEQFF. Written as DNA, the CDR3 is TGTGCCAGCAGTAGTCAAACTAGCGGGCTTTACAATGAGCAGTTCTTC. The rearrangement joins TRBV5-4 to TRBJ2-1; TRBD2 agrees at 9 bases. The trim removed 5 bases at V and 4 bases at J, leaving 10 bases unmatched. The CDR3 is 16 residues long. The V gene's germline CDR1 is SGHNT and CDR2 YYREEE (reference sequence).

The chain has TRBV18 and TRBJ2-2; no definite D call. This CDR3 spans 16 amino acids. V was trimmed by 2 bases and J by 0 bases, leaving 10 bases between them. Germline V gene data show CDR1 as KGHSH and CDR2 as LQKENI. In DNA form, the CDR3 reads TGTGCCAGCTCACCAAAGCCCCCCGCGAACACCGGGGAGCTGTTTTTT. Translated: CASSPKPPANTGELFF. Variable domain in full (rest from reference TRBV18 and TRBJ2-2): NAGVMQNPRHLVRRRGQEARLRCSPMKGHSHVYWYRQLPEEGLKFMVYLQKENIIDESGMPKERFSAEFPKEGPSILRIQQVVRGDSAAYFCASSPKPPANTGELFFGEGSRLTVL.

About this clone: This specimen includes other DNA sequences encoding the same CDR3. The V and J genes are TRBV18 and TRBJ2-3; D may be TRBD1 (6 bases). The V gene's germline CDR1 is KGHSH and CDR2 LQKENI. Trimming shortened V by 3 bases and J by 0 bases, and 7 bases separated the two germline ends. The length of the CDR3 is 14 residues. In DNA form, the CDR3 reads TGTGCCAGCTCACCTACAGGGAGCACAGATACGCAGTATTTT. Translating gives CASSPTGSTDTQYF.

The chain is built from TRBV19 and TRBJ2-2; 7 positions match TRBD1. V was clipped by 6 bases and J by 2 bases; unmatched bases: 3. CDR3 length equals 14 residues. Germline V CDR1 and CDR2: LNHDA, SQIVND (reference sequence). DNA of the CDR3: TGTGCCAGTAGATGGGACAGAAACACCGGGGAGCTGTTTTTT. This encodes CASRWDRNTGELFF.

V is TRBV29-1 and J is TRBJ2-2, with D tentatively TRBD2 (6 bases). V lost 7 bases and J lost 6, with 18 bases in between. The CDR3 consists of 14 residues. The germline gives CDR1 SQVTM, CDR2 ANQGSEA. The CDR3 region has the DNA TGCAGCGGGGGGGAGGACATTACCTCCGGGGAGCTGTTTTTT. Protein sequence: CSGGEDITSGELFF.

The CDR3 here is CASSKTPGQGSYEQYV. CDR3 bases: TGTGCCAGCAGTAAAACTCCGGGACAGGGCTCCTACGAGCAGTACGTC. The chain joins TRBV6-6 to TRBJ2-7, with 9 bases lining up with TRBD1. CDR1 MNHNY and CDR2 SVGAGI come from the germline V gene (reference sequence). The CDR3 extends over 16 amino acids. V shed 5 bases and J 0 bases; nucleotides not matched to a gene: 8.

The genes are TRBV10-1 and TRBJ2-5; D remains unclear. Germline loops: CDR1 WNHNN, CDR2 SYGVQD (reference sequence). CDR3 size: 11 residues. The V and J ends lost 8 bases and 5 bases respectively, with 9 bases between them. The CDR3 protein is CASDYGETQYF. DNA for the CDR3: TGCGCCAGCGATTACGGGGAGACCCAGTACTTC.

The rearrangement joins TRBV30 to TRBJ2-6; the D is unclear. CDR3 size: 15 residues. The V gene's germline CDR1 is GTSNPN and CDR2 SVGIG (reference sequence). The V and J ends lost 0 bases and 0 bases respectively, with 6 bases between them. CDR3 region: CAWSVGISGANVLTF. The CDR3 DNA is TGTGCCTGGAGTGTAGGGATCTCTGGGGCCAACGTCCTGACTTTC.

The rearrangement joins TRBV5-6 to TRBJ1-1; possible D gene TRBD1, 5 bases. Per germline, CDR1 SGHDT and CDR2 YYEEEE. V lost 2 bases to trimming and J lost 5 bases, with 16 bases between them. The CDR3 consists of 15 residues. The CDR3: CASSFTGGGRTEAFF. Written as DNA, the CDR3 is TGTGCCAGCAGCTTTACAGGAGGCGGGAGGACTGAAGCTTTCTTT.

This clone was seen more than once but under ten times. The genes are TRBV29-1 and TRBJ1-2, with D tentatively TRBD1 (6 bases). The CDR3 loop spans 11 amino acids. V lost 6 bases to trimming and J lost 5 bases, with 10 bases between them. Germline lookup yields CDR1 SQVTM and CDR2 ANQGSEA. The CDR3 region is CSVDSLYGYTF. DNA for the CDR3: TGCAGCGTGGACAGCCTATATGGCTACACCTTC.

The chain carries TRBV6-1 and TRBJ2-6; 8 nucleotides align to TRBD1. J was trimmed by 0 bases and V by 4 bases; bases with no gene match: 5. Germline V gene data show CDR1 as MNHNS and CDR2 as SASEGT. This CDR3 is 17 amino acids long. As DNA, the CDR3 is TGTGCCAGCAGTGTAAGGACAGGGACCTCTGGGGCCAACGTCCTGACTTTC. It yields the protein CASSVRTGTSGANVLTF.

The genes are TRBV11-2 and TRBJ2-1; perhaps TRBD1 as D (6 bases). Trimming left V 3 bases short and J 7 bases short, with 16 bases between. The CDR3 totals 15 residues. The germline gives CDR1 SGHAT, CDR2 FQNNGV. The CDR3 DNA reads as TGTGCCAGCAGCTTCAGTTCCGGGACACAGAATGAGCAGTTCTTC. Translating gives CASSFSSGTQNEQFF.

V usage is TRBV27 and J usage is TRBJ1-4; D is unclear. V lost 4 bases and J lost 0, with 9 bases in between. The germline V gene has CDR1 MNHEY and CDR2 SMNVEV (reference sequence). The CDR3 has 15 residues. CDR3 bases: TGTGCCAGCAGTTGGACGGCTGCAACTAATGAAAAACTGTTTTTT. Amino acid sequence: CASSWTAATNEKLFF.

The V call is TRBV25-1, the J call TRBJ1-3; 9 positions match TRBD1. V was pared by 3 bases and J by 2 bases, with 2 bases of the junction left unmatched. From germline, CDR1 is MGHDK and CDR2 SYGVNS. The CDR3 covers 15 residues. DNA for the CDR3: TGTGCCAGCAGTGACAACAGGGGGCCTGGAAACACCATATATTTT. It codes for CASSDNRGPGNTIYF. The full variable domain, rest sourced from reference TRBV25-1 and TRBJ1-3, is EADIYQTPRYLVIGTGKKITLECSQTMGHDKMYWYQQDPGMELHLIHYSYGVNSTEKGDLSSESTVSRIRTEHFPLTLESARPSHTSQYLCASSDNRGPGNTIYFGEGSWLTVV.